This T cell receptor beta chain is from a study of T cells in pancreatic ductal adenocarcinoma. Profiled with immunoSEQ multiplex PCR; TCRdb holds only in-frame clones, not every one. The data hold 10,000 or so clones, with roughly 67% observed a single time. Selected pancreatic ductal adenocarcinoma patients had undergone surgery without neoadjuvant therapy. Sequencing was performed on pancreatic tumor tissue. This receptor was identified in a human donor with pancreatic ductal adenocarcinoma.

Here the CDR3 reads CASSLEGQGSWEQYF. The DNA for the CDR3 is TGTGCCAGCAGCTTAGAGGGACAGGGGTCTTGGGAGCAGTACTTC. The chain couples TRBV7-2 to TRBJ2-7, with 10 bases that match TRBD1. The CDR3 has 15 residues. The trim removed 1 base at V and 7 bases at J, leaving 7 bases unmatched. The germline CDR1 and CDR2 sequences are SGHTA and FQGNSA.